These 30 T cell receptor beta chains were all obtained from the same sample, sequenced in a study of shared clonotypes between healthy human individuals. Here immunoSEQ multiplex PCR was the method, and the copy in TCRdb shows in-frame clones only, minus some. The sample shows approximately 500,000 clones, about three quarters of them seen only once. The specimen sequenced was PBMCs. Receptors originate from a woman aged 40 to 55 in good health. Some clones in this sample may be carry-over from other donors' samples.

The chain carries TRBV5-5 and TRBJ2-7, with a weak D call TRBD2 (5 bases). Trimming took off 4 bases at V and 4 bases at J, with 12 bases between the two ends. Germline lookup yields CDR1 SGHKS and CDR2 YYEKEE (reference sequence). This CDR3 contains 13 residues. CDR3 sequence: CASSIRGWYEQYF. In DNA, the CDR3 is TGTGCCAGCAGCATACGGGGTTGGTACGAGCAGTACTTC.

The chain employs TRBV10-3 and TRBJ2-7, with TRBD2 matching over 9 bases. The CDR3 has 15 residues. The germline V gene has CDR1 ENHRY and CDR2 SYGVKD. J lost 2 bases, V lost 6 bases, and 8 bases had no gene match. DNA of the CDR3: TGTGCCATCAGAACCGGGACTAGCAACACCTACGAGCAGTACTTC. Residues: CAIRTGTSNTYEQYF.

V is TRBV5-1 and J is TRBJ2-5; 8 nucleotides agree with TRBD2. Germline trimming cut 7 bases from V and 5 bases from J; bases unmatched to any gene: 13. CDR3 length: 15 amino acids. Germline V lookup: CDR1 SGHRS, CDR2 YFSETQ. CDR3 DNA: TGCGCCAGCCAGACGGAAAGCGGGAGTTGGGAGACCCAGTACTTC. This translates into CASQTESGSWETQYF.

There are a few counts of this clone. This chain connects TRBV19 to TRBJ2-7; 7 nucleotides match TRBD1. Germline lookup yields CDR1 LNHDA and CDR2 SQIVND (reference sequence). The junction had 7 bases not matched to a gene; V was cut back by 6 bases and J by 5 bases. The CDR3 has 13 amino acids. CDR3 nucleotide sequence: TGTGCCAGTAGGGAGACAGGGACGCACGAGCAGTACTTC. This codes for CASRETGTHEQYF.

The table lists this clone with a count of one. The chain recombines TRBV27 with TRBJ2-5; D unclear. The CDR3 is 13 residues long. V lost 8 bases and J 5 bases, leaving 15 bases between the germline ends. From germline, CDR1 is MNHEY and CDR2 SMNVEV (reference sequence). The chain's CDR3 is CASAPGLWETQYF. CDR3 nucleotide sequence: TGTGCCAGCGCCCCCGGTTTGTGGGAGACCCAGTACTTC.

This clone was found a few times. The genes are TRBV5-1 and TRBJ2-3, with TRBD2 matching over 14 bases. The germline V gene encodes CDR1 SGHRS and CDR2 YFSETQ. After removal of 0 bases from V and 4 bases from J, the junction contained 1 base not matched to a gene. CDR3 size: 16 residues. The CDR3 loop reads CASSLGTSGRPDTQYF. CDR3 DNA sequence: TGCGCCAGCAGCTTGGGGACTAGCGGGAGGCCAGATACGCAGTATTTT.

The V gene is TRBV18, the J gene TRBJ1-2, with a possible D match to TRBD1 (6 bases). This CDR3 is built from 13 residues. Trimming took 6 bases from V and 5 from J, leaving 13 bases between them. Germline V gene data show CDR1 as KGHSH and CDR2 as LQKENI. In nucleotides, the CDR3 is TGTGCCAGCTCCCCCGGGGGGGCATATGGCTACACCTTC. Protein: CASSPGGAYGYTF.

The chain recombines TRBV7-3 with TRBJ2-7; the match to TRBD2 covers 7 bases. The germline V gene encodes CDR1 SGHTA and CDR2 FQGTGA. The CDR3 consists of 15 residues. J gave up 2 bases and V 5 bases, and 9 bases lay outside the gene matches. Here the CDR3 reads CASSQGAGRTYEQYF. For the CDR3, the DNA is TGTGCCAGCAGCCAAGGAGCGGGGCGGACCTACGAGCAGTACTTC. The full variable domain, with the rest looked up from reference TRBV7-3 and TRBJ2-7, is GAGVSQTPSNKVTEKGKYVELRCDPISGHTALYWYRQSLGQGPEFLIYFQGTGAADDSGLPNDRFFAVRPEGSVSTLKIQRTERGDSAVYLCASSQGAGRTYEQYFGPGTRLTVT.

The chain joins TRBV5-1 to TRBJ2-5; D not certain. CDR1 SGHRS and CDR2 YFSETQ come from the germline V gene. V lost 3 bases, J lost 5 bases, and 8 bases lay in between. The CDR3 contains 12 residues. CDR3 nucleotides: TGCGCCAGCAGCTCTACGTTCGAGACCCAGTACTTC. It is translated as CASSSTFETQYF.

This chain links TRBV13 with TRBJ1-2; TRBD1 matches 9 bases. This CDR3 is 14 amino acids long. Germline V CDR1 and CDR2: PRHDT, FYEKMQ (reference sequence). Losses at the gene ends were 5 bases for V and 7 bases for J; bases not matched to a gene: 8. CDR3 nucleotide sequence: TGTGCCAGCAGCGTCTACAGGGGGCGCGGTGGCTACACCTTC. It codes for CASSVYRGRGGYTF.

The V call is TRBV5-6, the J call TRBJ2-3; TRBD2 is a possible D gene (6 bases). The V gene's germline CDR1 is SGHDT and CDR2 YYEEEE. The CDR3 has 15 residues. Trimming removed 5 bases at V and 1 base at J, with 14 bases between. This CDR3 reads CASRMGREGTDTQYF. CDR3 DNA: TGTGCCAGCAGAATGGGAAGGGAGGGCACAGATACGCAGTATTTT.

The V and J genes are TRBV27 and TRBJ2-1, with TRBD2 matching 8 bases. From germline, CDR1 is MNHEY and CDR2 SMNVEV (reference sequence). The V and J ends lost 2 bases and 6 bases, in that order; junction bases with no gene match: 6. The CDR3 is 15 residues long. The CDR3, as DNA: TGTGCCAGCAGTTTAGGAGCGGGAGTTACCAATGAGCAGTTCTTC. Translation: CASSLGAGVTNEQFF.

V and J are TRBV29-1 and TRBJ2-7, with 11 positions matching TRBD2. The junction had 14 bases not matched to a gene; V was cut back by 4 bases and J by 9 bases. This CDR3 is 15 amino acids long. The germline V gene encodes CDR1 SQVTM and CDR2 ANQGSEA. In DNA, the CDR3 is TGCAGCGTTGCCGCTAGCGGGAGGTTCCAAGGTGGGCAGTACTTC. The encoded protein is CSVAASGRFQGGQYF.

V gene TRBV28 combines with J gene TRBJ2-3; tentatively, D is TRBD2 (7 bases). V was clipped by 4 bases and J by 0 bases, with 17 bases between them. From germline, CDR1 is MDHEN and CDR2 SYDVKM. The CDR3 runs 17 residues. The CDR3 here is CASSYRGGTASTDTQYF. Written as DNA, the CDR3 is TGTGCCAGCAGTTATAGGGGGGGGACCGCAAGCACAGATACGCAGTATTTT.

V and J are TRBV6-5 and TRBJ1-5; the match to TRBD1 covers 10 bases. Per the germline V gene, CDR1 is MNHEY and CDR2 is SVGAGI. The CDR3 totals 15 residues. The V segment lost 2 bases and the J segment 9 bases; nucleotides outside the gene matches: 7. CDR3 bases: TGTGCCAGCAGTTACACCCCGGACAGGGGGGCGCCCCAGCATTTT. It yields the protein CASSYTPDRGAPQHF.

The V gene is TRBV5-1, the J gene TRBJ1-2; 8 bases line up with TRBD1. Trimming cost V 0 bases and J 4 bases; bases outside gene matches: 5. This CDR3 is 15 amino acids long. Germline V gene lookup returns CDR1 SGHRS and CDR2 YFSETQ. The CDR3 sequence is CASSLETGTGYGYTF. CDR3 coding DNA: TGCGCCAGCAGCTTGGAAACCGGGACAGGCTATGGCTACACCTTC.

The CDR3 is CASSPLGQAFQFF. CDR3 DNA: TGTGCCAGCAGCCCCCTGGGACAGGCCTTTCAGTTCTTC. The chain joins TRBV5-4 to TRBJ2-1, with TRBD1 identical over 8 bases. Germline loops: CDR1 SGHNT, CDR2 YYREEE (reference sequence). The J segment lost 13 bases and the V segment lost 4 bases, leaving 10 bases of the junction unmatched. CDR3 size: 13 residues. Combining the CDR3 with reference TRBV5-4 and TRBJ2-1 gives the whole variable domain ETGVTQSPTHLIKTRGQQVTLRCSSQSGHNTVSWYQQALGQGPQFIFQYYREEENGRGNFPPRFSGLQFPNYSSELNVNALELDDSALYLCASSPLGQAFQFFGPGTRLTVL.

The rearrangement links TRBV6-5 to TRBJ1-2; D is possibly TRBD1 (6 bases). Germline CDR1 is MNHEY and CDR2 is SVGAGI. The germline V and J ends were trimmed by 2 bases and 2 bases, with 12 bases remaining between them. The CDR3 covers 15 residues. The CDR3 DNA follows: TGTGCCAGCAGTTACCACCGGACAGACAACTATGGCTACACCTTC. Residues: CASSYHRTDNYGYTF.

The V and J genes are TRBV30 and TRBJ2-1, with TRBD2 matching 10 bases. Trimming removed 8 bases from V and 4 bases from J; junction bases left unmatched: 5. This CDR3 has 13 residues. Germline lookup yields CDR1 GTSNPN and CDR2 SVGIG (reference sequence). The CDR3 protein is CAAASGSYNEQFF. The CDR3 coding sequence is TGTGCCGCGGCTAGCGGGAGTTACAATGAGCAGTTCTTC.

The genes are TRBV18 and TRBJ2-2, with D maybe TRBD2 (6 bases). V was shortened by 3 bases and J by 1 base, with 9 bases between the two germline ends. This CDR3 is 15 amino acids long. CDR1 is KGHSH and CDR2 is LQKENI in the germline V gene. CDR3 amino acids: CASSPGLLNTGELFF. CDR3 in DNA: TGTGCCAGCTCACCGGGACTGCTGAACACCGGGGAGCTGTTTTTT.

The J gene is TRBJ2-2, the V gene TRBV5-1, with 8 bases that match TRBD2. CDR3 length equals 16 residues. Trimming removed 3 bases from V and 4 bases from J; junction bases left unmatched: 8. CDR1 and CDR2 (germline): SGHRS, YFSETQ. The CDR3: CASSSIGGGSTGELFF. In nucleotides, the CDR3 is TGCGCCAGCAGCTCAATCGGGGGGGGGAGCACCGGGGAGCTGTTTTTT.

The rearrangement links TRBV6-1 to TRBJ1-1; 9 bases map to TRBD1. The CDR3 totals 16 residues. Losses at the gene ends were 5 bases for V and 1 base for J; bases not matched to a gene: 8. CDR1 and CDR2 from the germline V gene are MNHNS and SASEGT. CDR3 nucleotides: TGTGCCAGCAGTAAAGGACAGGGGACGGCGAACACTGAAGCTTTCTTT. Its translation: CASSKGQGTANTEAFF.

The chain is built from TRBV5-8 and TRBJ2-7, with TRBD2 matching 11 bases. Germline V CDR1 and CDR2: SGHTS, YDEGEE. J was trimmed by 4 bases and V by 4 bases; bases with no gene match: 13. The CDR3 is 17 residues long. The CDR3 reads CASSQGLAVDSWYEQYF. The CDR3, as DNA: TGTGCCAGCAGCCAGGGACTAGCGGTCGATTCTTGGTACGAGCAGTACTTC.

This clone came up once. The chain recombines TRBV18 with TRBJ2-1; D not certain. Germline CDR1 and CDR2: KGHSH and LQKENI. Deletions cut 3 bases from V and 0 bases from J, with 15 bases between. This CDR3 region has 17 residues. The CDR3 DNA reads as TGTGCCAGCTCACCCGCTGCTGAGGCCAGCTCCTACAATGAGCAGTTCTTC. This translates into CASSPAAEASSYNEQFF.

This clone appeared a few times. The rearrangement uses TRBV19 and TRBJ2-1, with TRBD2 matching over 9 bases. Trimming cost V 0 bases and J 14 bases; bases outside gene matches: 8. Germline CDR1 LNHDA, CDR2 SQIVND (reference sequence). The CDR3 is 14 amino acids. The CDR3 loop is CASSIDYIAGEKFF. The CDR3 DNA reads as TGTGCCAGTAGTATAGATTACATAGCGGGAGAAAAGTTCTTC.

The V and J genes are TRBV6-6 and TRBJ1-5; D not certain. Trimming removed 4 bases at V and 0 bases at J, with 7 bases between. Germline CDR1 is MNHNY and CDR2 is SVGAGI (reference sequence). The CDR3 runs to 14 residues. The CDR3, as DNA: TGTGCCAGCAGTTCTGTCCGTAGCAATCAGCCCCAGCATTTT. This translates into CASSSVRSNQPQHF.

The table lists this clone with a count of one. A far larger clone is only one base removed, so a read error is likely. The gene calls are TRBV7-2 and TRBJ1-4; 7 nucleotides match TRBD1. The CDR3 length is 15 residues. Germline CDR1 is SGHTA and CDR2 is FQGNSA. V shed 8 bases and J 5 bases; nucleotides not matched to a gene: 11. CDR3 amino acids: CASGLRSGGNEKLFF. CDR3 nucleotides: TGTGCCAGCGGGTTACGTTCAGGGGGGAATGAAAAACTGTTTTTT.

The chain is built from TRBV10-2 and TRBJ2-1, with 9 positions matching TRBD2. V lost 3 bases to trimming and J lost 4 bases; unmatched junction nucleotides: 4. This CDR3 is built from 15 residues. The germline V gene encodes CDR1 WSHSY and CDR2 SAAADI. This CDR3 is CASSDLAGRYNEQFF. CDR3 in DNA: TGCGCCAGCAGTGACCTAGCGGGACGGTACAATGAGCAGTTCTTC.

The V and J genes are TRBV6-1 and TRBJ2-5, with D hard to call. Germline V gene sequence: CDR1 MNHNS, CDR2 SASEGT. V shed 3 bases and J shed 0 bases, with 8 bases lying between them. This CDR3 region has 14 residues. The CDR3 DNA reads as TGTGCCAGCAGTGAGTTGGGGTACCAAGAGACCCAGTACTTC. Amino acid sequence: CASSELGYQETQYF.

V usage is TRBV6-1 and J usage is TRBJ2-3, with D unclear. With 6 bases removed from V and 2 bases from J, the gap between germline ends came to 12 bases. Germline CDR1 MNHNS, CDR2 SASEGT. The CDR3 totals 14 residues. The DNA of the CDR3 is TGTGCCAGCAGGCTGGGGTTGCTCACAGATACGCAGTATTTT. Protein: CASRLGLLTDTQYF.